Listed below are T cell receptor beta chains from one sample, sequenced in a study of T cells expressing NK-cell markers. One entry per CDR3 protein, without DNA, is what TCRdb gives after re-calling the 5' RACE reads. Recorded here are 500,000 to 700,000 distinct CDR3 sequences; the top ten clones represent roughly 3.4%. The specimen sequenced was blood T cells: a sorted CD56 or NKG2C T cell subset, CD4+ or CD8+ T cells, or bulk PBMC T cells (not recorded which). The receptors derive from a man younger than 30 in good health. The CDR3 runs from the conserved cysteine through the conserved F or W. Fields, in order: J gene, V gene, CDR3 protein.

TRBJ2-6	TRBV11-2	CASSLVGPGSTGANVLTF
TRBJ1-2	TRBV4-2	CASSQAPGQYNYGYTF
TRBJ1-6	TRBV7-9	CASSSRGDRSPLHF
TRBJ1-2	TRBV7-2	CASFKGPGDYGYTF
TRBJ2-6	TRBV20-1	CSARVQGSSGANVLTF
TRBJ2-2	TRBV11-2	CASSLTGGFTGELFF
TRBJ2-1	TRBV29-1	CSVVGQGARWSYNEQFF
TRBJ2-7	TRBV6-2/TRBV6-3	CASGPDLASYEQYF
TRBJ2-1	TRBV18	CASSSNPAANNEQFF
TRBJ2-3	TRBV7-3	CASSLGLGPRTDTQYF
TRBJ2-7	TRBV20-1	CSATSESSYEQYF
TRBJ2-3	TRBV7-2	CASSLFLLRLAGGTPLPDTQYF
TRBJ2-5	TRBV5-1	CASSLAVFGYGNQETQYF
TRBJ2-7	TRBV10-3	CAISGGLAEYEQYF